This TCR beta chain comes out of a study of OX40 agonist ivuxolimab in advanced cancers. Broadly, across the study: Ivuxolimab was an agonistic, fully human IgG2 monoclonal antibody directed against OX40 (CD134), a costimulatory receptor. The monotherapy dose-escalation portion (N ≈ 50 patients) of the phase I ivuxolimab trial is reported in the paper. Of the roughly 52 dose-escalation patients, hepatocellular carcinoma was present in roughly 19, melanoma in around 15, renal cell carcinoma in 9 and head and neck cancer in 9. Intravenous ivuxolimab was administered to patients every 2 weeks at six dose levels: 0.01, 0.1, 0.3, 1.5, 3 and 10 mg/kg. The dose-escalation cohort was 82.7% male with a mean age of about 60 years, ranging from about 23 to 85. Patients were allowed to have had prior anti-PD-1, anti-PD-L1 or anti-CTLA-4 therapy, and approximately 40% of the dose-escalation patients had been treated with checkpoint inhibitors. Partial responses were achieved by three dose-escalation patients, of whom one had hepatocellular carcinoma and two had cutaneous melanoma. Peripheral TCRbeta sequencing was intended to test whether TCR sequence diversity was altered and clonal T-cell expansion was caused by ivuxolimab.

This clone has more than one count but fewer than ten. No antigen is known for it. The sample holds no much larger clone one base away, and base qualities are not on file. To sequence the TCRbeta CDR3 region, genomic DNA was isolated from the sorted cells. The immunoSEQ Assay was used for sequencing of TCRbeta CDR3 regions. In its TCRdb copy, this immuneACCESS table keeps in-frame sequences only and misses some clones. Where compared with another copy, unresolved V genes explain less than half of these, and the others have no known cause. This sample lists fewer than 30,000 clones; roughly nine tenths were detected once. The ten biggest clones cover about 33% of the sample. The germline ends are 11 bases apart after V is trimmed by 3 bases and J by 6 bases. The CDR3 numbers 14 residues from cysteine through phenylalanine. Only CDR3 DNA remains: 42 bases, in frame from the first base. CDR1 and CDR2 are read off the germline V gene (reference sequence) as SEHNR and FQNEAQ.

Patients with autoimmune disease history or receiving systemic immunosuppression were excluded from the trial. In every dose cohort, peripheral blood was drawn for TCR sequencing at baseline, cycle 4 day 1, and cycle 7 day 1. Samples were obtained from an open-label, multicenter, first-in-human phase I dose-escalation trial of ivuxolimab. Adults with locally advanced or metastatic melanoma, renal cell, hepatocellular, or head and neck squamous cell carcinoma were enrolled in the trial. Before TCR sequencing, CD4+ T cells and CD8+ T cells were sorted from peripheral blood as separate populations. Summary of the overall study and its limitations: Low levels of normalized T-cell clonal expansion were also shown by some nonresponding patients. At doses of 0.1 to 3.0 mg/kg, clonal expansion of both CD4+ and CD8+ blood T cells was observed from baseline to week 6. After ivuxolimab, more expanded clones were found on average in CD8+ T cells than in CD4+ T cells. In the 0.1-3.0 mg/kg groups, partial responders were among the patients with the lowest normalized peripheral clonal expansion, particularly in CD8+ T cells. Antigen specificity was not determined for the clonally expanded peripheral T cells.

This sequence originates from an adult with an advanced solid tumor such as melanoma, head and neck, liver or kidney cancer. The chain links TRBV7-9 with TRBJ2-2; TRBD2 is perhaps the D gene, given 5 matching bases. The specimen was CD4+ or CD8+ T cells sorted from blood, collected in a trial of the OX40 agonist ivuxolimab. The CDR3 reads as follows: CASSFSGSAGELFF. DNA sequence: TGTGCCAGCAGCTTCTCGGGATCGGCCGGGGAGCTGTTTTTT.